There are a few counts of the clone carrying this T cell receptor (beta chain). Trimming removed 1 base at V and 9 bases at J, with 4 bases between. The CDR3 contains 11 residues. CDR1 and CDR2 from the germline V gene are SGHVS and FQNEAQ. This sample was included in a study of blood T cell repertoires in COVID-19. Profiled with immunoSEQ multiplex PCR; TCRdb holds only in-frame clones, not every one. The table has 150,000 to 200,000 clones, around 83% seen once. The sequence came from a woman aged 70-85 years with COVID-19, enrolled during active disease. Sequenced: peripheral blood. The rearrangement links TRBV7-8 to TRBJ2-1; D is uncertain. This chain's CDR3 is CASSLVSEQFF. The CDR3 nucleotides are TGTGCCAGCAGCTTAGTGAGTGAGCAGTTCTTC.